The count of the clone carrying this T cell receptor beta chain is one. This entry comes from a study of Ad26.COV2.S vaccination and SARS-CoV-2 variants. The CDR3 consists of 14 residues. V lost 2 bases to trimming and J lost 4 bases; unmatched junction nucleotides: 6. From germline, CDR1 is GTSNPN and CDR2 SVGIG (reference sequence). Noted treatment: 15 to 20 received Ad26.COV2.S at low or high dose, single or two shots; 5 received placebo; per-sample allocation not given. Repertoires come from day 63 after the first vaccine or placebo injection. The repertoire was sequenced with immunoSEQ multiplex PCR; TCRdb's copy has only in-frame clones and lacks some. Seen here are about 420,000 clones, 88% observed once, and the top ten hold around 3.6%.

The clonotype originates from a person aged 18 to 65 who received the Ad26.COV2.S COVID-19 vaccine or a placebo. The specimen was peripheral blood, collected in a trial of Ad26.COV2.S vaccine versus placebo. The gene calls are TRBV30 and TRBJ1-1, with 8 bases lining up with TRBD1. The CDR3 loop is CAWSWDRWGTEAFF. In nucleotides, the CDR3 is TGTGCCTGGAGTTGGGACAGGTGGGGCACTGAAGCTTTCTTT.